The 19 T cell receptor beta chains below all came from one sample that was sequenced in a study of cytomegalovirus exposure and HLA in healthy donors. The primer mix had 60 Vbeta and 13 Jbeta primers. Only in-frame clones appear in the TCRdb table, and some are missing; sequencing was by immunoSEQ multiplex PCR. The data contain approximately 220,000 clones, around three quarters of them singletons. The sample consisted of PBMCs. All receptors derive from a man aged 40-49 years in good health and CMV-seronegative.

The rearrangement links TRBV7-3 to TRBJ2-3; 8 positions match TRBD2. This CDR3 comprises 16 residues. V was clipped by 5 bases and J by 5 bases; unmatched bases: 12. Germline assignment: CDR1 SGHTA and CDR2 FQGTGA. CDR3 sequence: CASSPFSGGPGDTQYF. The CDR3 DNA follows: TGTGCCAGCAGCCCCTTTTCGGGAGGGCCGGGAGATACGCAGTATTTT.

J is TRBJ1-4 and V is TRBV25-1; 7 nucleotides line up with TRBD1. Germline loops: CDR1 MGHDK, CDR2 SYGVNS. The CDR3 covers 15 residues. Trimming at V came to 1 base and at J to 8 bases, leaving 7 bases not matched to a gene. The CDR3 spells CASSEFGTALEKLFF. CDR3 DNA sequence: TGTGCCAGCAGTGAATTTGGGACAGCCCTGGAAAAACTGTTTTTT.

This clone was seen a few times. The chain links TRBV4-2 to TRBJ2-1; D is perhaps TRBD2 (6 bases). Trimming left V 4 bases short and J 7 bases short, with 11 bases between. The CDR3 has 13 residues. From germline, CDR1 is LGHNA and CDR2 YNFKEQ. As DNA, the CDR3 is TGTGCCAGCAGCCGTTCGGGAGAAAATGAGCAGTTCTTC. Protein product: CASSRSGENEQFF.

The rearrangement joins TRBV10-1 to TRBJ2-7; tentative D call: TRBD1 (6 bases). The CDR3 is 13 amino acids. Germline CDR1 is WNHNN and CDR2 is SYGVQD (reference sequence). Deletions cut 8 bases from V and 2 bases from J, with 13 bases between. The CDR3 sequence: CASVQGSTYEQYF. DNA for the CDR3: TGCGCCAGCGTACAGGGCTCTACCTACGAGCAGTACTTC.

V and J are TRBV6-1 and TRBJ1-2; no firm D call. V lost 0 bases, J lost 8 bases, and 4 bases lay in between. This CDR3 is 11 amino acids long. Germline V gene sequence: CDR1 MNHNS, CDR2 SASEGT. The CDR3 DNA is TGTGCCAGCAGTGAAGCGCAGGGCTACACCTTC. Its translation: CASSEAQGYTF.

This CDR3 reads CASSPTGDLNTEAFF. CDR3 DNA: TGCGCCAGCAGTCCTACAGGGGACCTGAACACTGAAGCTTTCTTT. J is TRBJ1-1 and V is TRBV10-1; 7 bases are shared with TRBD1. The CDR3 contains 15 residues. V was pared by 5 bases and J by 0 bases, with 6 bases of the junction left unmatched. In germline, CDR1 is WNHNN, CDR2 SYGVQD (reference sequence).

The DNA for the CDR3 is TGTGCCAGCAGCCAAGATCTTTCCGGGACAGGGGGCGCCCCGGGGGAAAAACTGTTTTTT. Translated, it gives CASSQDLSGTGGAPGEKLFF. This chain uses TRBV4-2 with TRBJ1-4; 12 bases match TRBD1. CDR3 length: 20 residues. V was clipped by 0 bases and J by 8 bases; unmatched bases: 16. Germline CDR1 LGHNA, CDR2 YNFKEQ.

This sequence joins TRBV7-6 and TRBJ2-7; D is perhaps TRBD2 (6 bases). Germline V gene data show CDR1 as SGHVS and CDR2 as FNYEAQ. V was pared by 0 bases and J by 6 bases, with 6 bases between. The length of the CDR3 is 12 residues. CDR3 in amino acids: CASSLAGGEQYF. DNA of the CDR3: TGTGCCAGCAGCTTAGCCGGGGGCGAGCAGTACTTC.

This rearrangement joins TRBV5-6 to TRBJ2-5; 9 nucleotides line up with TRBD1. The J call may not be correct, given that the DNA end is closer to TRBJ2-7. CDR3 size: 13 residues. The V gene's germline CDR1 is SGHDT and CDR2 YYEEEE. The DNA for the CDR3 is TGTGCCAGCAGGGGACAGGGTGAATACGAGCAGTACTTC. Translation gives CASRGQGEYEQYF.

The V gene is TRBV9, the J gene TRBJ2-1, with 11 nucleotides matching TRBD2. The germline CDR1 and CDR2 sequences are SGDLS and YYNGEE. J gave up 3 bases and V 4 bases, and 9 bases lay outside the gene matches. This CDR3 is 17 amino acids long. The CDR3 DNA follows: TGTGCCAGCAGCCCCCTTACTAGCGGGAGAAACTACAATGAGCAGTTCTTC. Translated, it gives CASSPLTSGRNYNEQFF.

V and J are TRBV9 and TRBJ2-7, with TRBD1 identical over 7 bases. This CDR3 has 15 amino acids. From germline, CDR1 is SGDLS and CDR2 YYNGEE. Germline trimming cut 0 bases from V and 2 bases from J; bases unmatched to any gene: 5. CDR3 region: CASSVGTGATYEQYF. The CDR3 nucleotides read TGTGCCAGCAGCGTAGGTACAGGGGCCACCTACGAGCAGTACTTC. Together with reference TRBV9 and TRBJ2-7, the CDR3 gives the full variable domain: DSGVTQTPKHLITATGQRVTLRCSPRSGDLSVYWYQQSLDQGLQFLIQYYNGEERAKGNILERFSAQQFPDLHSELNLSSLELGDSALYFCASSVGTGATYEQYFGPGTRLTVT.

This clone has just a few counts. This chain links TRBV7-2 with TRBJ1-2, with D possibly TRBD1 on 5 matching bases. The CDR3 runs to 15 residues. The V gene's germline CDR1 is SGHTA and CDR2 FQGNSA. The ends were cut back, 1 base at V and 4 bases at J, with 13 bases in the middle. The CDR3 region has the DNA TGTGCCAGCAGCTTAGGGCGGGCGGGGGTCTATGGCTACACCTTC. Amino acid sequence: CASSLGRAGVYGYTF.

This chain joins TRBV20-1 and TRBJ2-7, with D maybe TRBD2 (5 bases). Per germline, CDR1 DFQATT and CDR2 SNEGSKA (reference sequence). The CDR3 covers 11 residues. V shed 5 bases and J shed 4 bases, with 9 bases lying between them. The CDR3 nucleotides are TGCAGTGCTGGGAGTTTATACGAGCAGTACTTC. Translated, it gives CSAGSLYEQYF.

The chain combines TRBV4-1 with TRBJ2-3, with 8 bases identical to TRBD2. The germline CDR1 and CDR2 sequences are MGHRA and YSYEKL. The V gene end was trimmed by 0 bases and the J gene end by 2 bases; junction bases not matched to a gene: 7. The CDR3 loop spans 17 amino acids. CDR3 DNA: TGCGCCAGCAGCCAAGACCCGGGGGGGGACCCCACAGATACGCAGTATTTT. Protein: CASSQDPGGDPTDTQYF.

On this clone itself: The same CDR3 also results from other DNA sequences found in this sample. The chain couples TRBV7-2 to TRBJ1-5, with D unclear. V lost 3 bases to trimming and J lost 3 bases, with 6 bases between them. CDR1 is SGHTA and CDR2 is FQGNSA in the germline V gene. This CDR3 comprises 13 residues. The CDR3 DNA sequence: TGTGCCAGCAGCTTGTTCCTCAATCAGCCCCAGCATTTT. Amino acid sequence: CASSLFLNQPQHF.

This chain links TRBV4-1 with TRBJ2-7, with 11 nucleotides matching TRBD2. The CDR3 sequence is 15 residues long. The germline CDR1 and CDR2 sequences are MGHRA and YSYEKL. V lost 5 bases to trimming and J lost 3 bases; unmatched junction nucleotides: 6. CDR3 amino acids: CASSASSGGFYEQYF. CDR3 in DNA: TGCGCCAGCAGCGCGTCTAGCGGGGGGTTCTACGAGCAGTACTTC.

The rearrangement joins TRBV2 to TRBJ2-5, with TRBD2 identical over 7 bases. Germline V CDR1 and CDR2: SNHLY, FYNNEI. V gave up 3 bases and J gave up 4 bases; unmatched junction bases: 17. The CDR3 loop spans 18 amino acids. The CDR3 DNA is TGTGCCAGCAGTGATGTCCTAGCCGGTACGGGCGGGGGAGAGACCCAGTACTTC. Its translation is CASSDVLAGTGGGETQYF.

The chain has TRBV6-5 and TRBJ2-7; 10 bases align to TRBD2. This CDR3 is 15 amino acids long. V was pared by 6 bases and J by 4 bases, with 9 bases of the junction left unmatched. Germline assignment: CDR1 MNHEY and CDR2 SVGAGI. CDR3 DNA sequence: TGTGCCAGCAGCCCCGCCCTAGCGGGGGTTTACGAGCAGTACTTC. Its protein product is CASSPALAGVYEQYF.

The chain links TRBV7-2 to TRBJ2-2; 9 nucleotides line up with TRBD2. V shed 8 bases and J 7 bases; nucleotides not matched to a gene: 11. In germline, CDR1 is SGHTA, CDR2 FQGNSA. The CDR3 contains 15 residues. The CDR3 sequence is CASSGGLAGHGELFF. The CDR3 nucleotides are TGTGCCAGCTCCGGGGGCCTAGCGGGACACGGGGAGCTGTTTTTT.